This T cell receptor (beta chain) was found in a study of cytomegalovirus exposure and HLA in healthy donors. Study-level findings and limits: For most subjects, TCR beta sequences were reported to predict HLA-A and HLA-B alleles with accuracy. Upon later analysis, HLA-associated TCR beta chains proved more clonally expanded than other, equally common chains. Later analysis suggested links between common viral pathogens and several top significant clusters.

V lost 4 bases to trimming and J lost 6 bases; unmatched junction nucleotides: 11. CDR3 length equals 16 residues. Germline V CDR1 and CDR2: SGHNT, YYREEE (reference sequence). In the case of this clone: Its antigen is still unknown.

Both 60 Vbeta primers and 13 Jbeta primers went into the PCR. Sequenced by immunoSEQ multiplex PCR; TCRdb stores in-frame clones only, minus some. The table records 140,000 to 150,000 clones, around three quarters of them present only once. Input material: PBMCs. The clonotype comes from a man between 35 and 55 years old in good health and CMV-seropositive. The chain combines TRBV5-4 with TRBJ2-1; TRBD2 aligns across 9 bases. The CDR3 region is CASSGNGTSSLNEQFF. CDR3 DNA: TGTGCCAGCAGCGGTAATGGGACTAGCAGCCTCAATGAGCAGTTCTTC.